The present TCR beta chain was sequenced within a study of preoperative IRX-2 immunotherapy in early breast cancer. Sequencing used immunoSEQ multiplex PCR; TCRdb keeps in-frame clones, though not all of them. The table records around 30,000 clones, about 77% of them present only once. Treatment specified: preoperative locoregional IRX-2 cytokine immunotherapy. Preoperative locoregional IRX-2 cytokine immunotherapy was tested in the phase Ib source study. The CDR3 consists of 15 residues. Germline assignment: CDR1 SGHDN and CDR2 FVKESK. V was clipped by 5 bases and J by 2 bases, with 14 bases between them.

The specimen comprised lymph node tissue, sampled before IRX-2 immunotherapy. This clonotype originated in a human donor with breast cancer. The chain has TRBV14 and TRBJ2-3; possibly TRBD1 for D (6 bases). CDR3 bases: TGTGCCAGCAGCTCTCTCAGGGGTTCCACAGATACGCAGTATTTT. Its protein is CASSSLRGSTDTQYF.